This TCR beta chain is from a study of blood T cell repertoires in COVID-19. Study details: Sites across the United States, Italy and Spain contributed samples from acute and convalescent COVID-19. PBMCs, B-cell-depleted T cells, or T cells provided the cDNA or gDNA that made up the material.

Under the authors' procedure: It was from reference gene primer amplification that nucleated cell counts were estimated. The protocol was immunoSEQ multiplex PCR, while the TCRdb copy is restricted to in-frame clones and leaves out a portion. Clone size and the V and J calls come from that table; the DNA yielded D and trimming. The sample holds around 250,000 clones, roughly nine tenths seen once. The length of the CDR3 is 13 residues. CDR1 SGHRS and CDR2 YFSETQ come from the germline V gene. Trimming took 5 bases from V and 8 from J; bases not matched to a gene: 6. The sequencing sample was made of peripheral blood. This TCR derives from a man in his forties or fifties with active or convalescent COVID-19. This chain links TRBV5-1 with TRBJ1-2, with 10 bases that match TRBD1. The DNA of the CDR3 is TGCGCCAGCAGTTCTGACAGGGGGCTAGGCTACACCTTC. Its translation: CASSSDRGLGYTF.